This T cell receptor beta chain was retrieved from a study of human T cells and chemical hapten exposure. Time point: pre-sensitization, week 0. This sample's treatment: therapeutic diphenylcyclopropenone sensitization with weekly scalp DPC. Individual cDNA molecules each carried unique molecular identifiers attached by the library. MiXCR, applied by TCRdb to the RACE reads, yields one record per CDR3 protein. The data show roughly 120,000 distinct CDR3 sequences, approximately 12% seen once. This clonotype was recorded a few times. With 0 bases clipped from V and 6 bases from J, the junction kept 1 base outside the gene matches. The CDR3 is made up of 12 amino acids. The germline gives CDR1 SQVTM, CDR2 ANQGSEA.

The sequencing used whole blood, collected in connection with sensitization to the hapten diphenylcyclopropenone (DPC). V usage is TRBV29-1 and J usage is TRBJ2-7; 8 nucleotides line up with TRBD2. This clonotype was sampled from a woman in her late teens or twenties with alopecia areata. Some clones in this sample may be carry-over from other donors' samples. CDR3 DNA sequence: TGCAGCGTTGAAGATAGCGGGACCGAGCAGTACTTC. Protein sequence: CSVEDSGTEQYF.